This paragraph reports one T cell receptor beta chain. The data belong to a study of control samples from healthy donors and cancer patients. TCRdb keeps only in-frame clones here, not all; method: immunoSEQ multiplex PCR. The sample has tens of thousands of clones; 65% to 80% are singletons. J lost 14 bases, V lost 6 bases, and 15 bases had no gene match. CDR1 is LNHDA, CDR2 SQIVND, per germline (reference sequence). CDR3 length equals 15 residues. The chain employs TRBV19 and TRBJ1-6, with 8 positions matching TRBD1. The TCR was taken from a man between 60 and 75 years old with head and neck cancer. Input material: PBMCs. The CDR3 sequence: CASRDYGQGRSALHF. The DNA for the CDR3 is TGTGCCAGTAGGGACTATGGACAGGGACGTTCGGCCCTCCACTTT.